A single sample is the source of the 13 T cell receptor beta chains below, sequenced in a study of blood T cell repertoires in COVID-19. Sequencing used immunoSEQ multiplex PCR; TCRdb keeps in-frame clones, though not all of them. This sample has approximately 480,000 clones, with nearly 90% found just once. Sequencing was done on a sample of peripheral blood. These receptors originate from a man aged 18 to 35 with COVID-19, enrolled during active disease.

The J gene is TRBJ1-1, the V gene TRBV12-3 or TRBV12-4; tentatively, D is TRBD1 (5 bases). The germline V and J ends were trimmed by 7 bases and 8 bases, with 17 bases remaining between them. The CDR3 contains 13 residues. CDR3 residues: CASTLAGSGEAFF. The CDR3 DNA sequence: TGTGCCAGCACCTTAGCAGGGAGTGGGGAAGCTTTCTTT.

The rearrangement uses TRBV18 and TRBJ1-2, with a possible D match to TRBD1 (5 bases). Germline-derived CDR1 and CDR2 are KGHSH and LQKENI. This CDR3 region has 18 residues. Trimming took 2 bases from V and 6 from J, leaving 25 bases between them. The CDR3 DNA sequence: TGTGCCAGCTCACCAGTGATGGTTGCGATGGGGAAAGGGGATGGCTACACCTTC. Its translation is CASSPVMVAMGKGDGYTF.

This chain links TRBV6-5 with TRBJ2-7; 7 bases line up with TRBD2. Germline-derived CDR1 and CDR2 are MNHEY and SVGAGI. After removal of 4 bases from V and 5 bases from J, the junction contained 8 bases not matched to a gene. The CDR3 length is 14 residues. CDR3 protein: CASSFRGGPHEQYF. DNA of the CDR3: TGTGCCAGCAGTTTTCGGGGAGGGCCACACGAGCAGTACTTC.

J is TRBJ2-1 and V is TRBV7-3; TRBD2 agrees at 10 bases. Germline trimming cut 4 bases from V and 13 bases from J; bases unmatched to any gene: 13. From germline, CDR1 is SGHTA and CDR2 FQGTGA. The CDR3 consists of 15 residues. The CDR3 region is CASSSRLAGAGAQFF. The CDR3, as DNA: TGTGCCAGCAGCTCGCGTCTAGCGGGAGCAGGGGCTCAGTTCTTC.

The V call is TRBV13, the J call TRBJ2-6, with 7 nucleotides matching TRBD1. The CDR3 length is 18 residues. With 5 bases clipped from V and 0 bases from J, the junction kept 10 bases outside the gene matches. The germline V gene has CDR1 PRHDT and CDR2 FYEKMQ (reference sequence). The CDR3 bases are TGTGCCAGCAGCGCCTACAGGGGACCCATCTCTGGGGCCAACGTCCTGACTTTC. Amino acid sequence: CASSAYRGPISGANVLTF.

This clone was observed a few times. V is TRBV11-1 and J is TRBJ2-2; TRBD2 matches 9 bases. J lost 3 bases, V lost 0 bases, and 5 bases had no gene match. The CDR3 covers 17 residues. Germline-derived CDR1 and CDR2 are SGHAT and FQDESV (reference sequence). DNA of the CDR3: TGTGCCAGCAGCTTAGCGCTGGTAGCGGGAGACACCGGGGAGCTGTTTTTT. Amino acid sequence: CASSLALVAGDTGELFF.

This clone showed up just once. Written as DNA, the CDR3 is TGTGCCAGCAGTCAATATGGACTAGCGGGGAACACCGGGGAGCTGTTTTTT. It is translated as CASSQYGLAGNTGELFF. The chain couples TRBV2 to TRBJ2-2; 11 bases match TRBD2. The CDR3 has 17 amino acids. Trimming at V came to 5 bases and at J to 1 base, leaving 6 bases not matched to a gene. In germline, CDR1 is SNHLY, CDR2 FYNNEI.

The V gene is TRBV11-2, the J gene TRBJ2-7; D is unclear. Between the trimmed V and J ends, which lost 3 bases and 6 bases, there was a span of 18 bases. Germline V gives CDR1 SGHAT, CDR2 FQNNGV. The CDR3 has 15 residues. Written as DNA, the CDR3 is TGTGCCAGCAGCTTTTCAAGAGGTCTGTCCCTCGAGCAGTACTTC. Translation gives CASSFSRGLSLEQYF.

The CDR3: CASSQDSEAFF. CDR3 DNA: TGCGCCAGCAGCCAGGACAGTGAAGCTTTCTTT. The rearrangement uses TRBV5-1 and TRBJ1-1; D possibly corresponds to TRBD1 (6 bases). The germline V gene has CDR1 SGHRS and CDR2 YFSETQ. This CDR3 has 11 amino acids. V lost 4 bases to trimming and J lost 7 bases, with 8 bases between them.

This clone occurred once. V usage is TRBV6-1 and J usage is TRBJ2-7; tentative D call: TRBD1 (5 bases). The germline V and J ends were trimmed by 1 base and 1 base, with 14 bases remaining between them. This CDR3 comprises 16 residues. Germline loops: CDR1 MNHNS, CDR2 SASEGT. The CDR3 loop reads CASSEEGQIQSYEQYF. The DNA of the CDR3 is TGTGCCAGCAGTGAAGAGGGGCAGATCCAATCCTACGAGCAGTACTTC.

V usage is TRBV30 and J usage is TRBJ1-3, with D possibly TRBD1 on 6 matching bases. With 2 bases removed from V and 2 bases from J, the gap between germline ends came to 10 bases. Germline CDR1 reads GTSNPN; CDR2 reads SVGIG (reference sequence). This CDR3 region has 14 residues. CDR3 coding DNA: TGTGCCTGGAGTATAGGGACAACTGGAAACACCATATATTTT. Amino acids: CAWSIGTTGNTIYF.

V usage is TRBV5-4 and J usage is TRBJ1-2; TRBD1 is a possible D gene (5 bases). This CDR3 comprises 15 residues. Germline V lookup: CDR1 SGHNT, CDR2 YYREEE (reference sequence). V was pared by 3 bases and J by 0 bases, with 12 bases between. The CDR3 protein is CASSSGLLANYGYTF. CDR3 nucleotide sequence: TGTGCCAGCAGCTCGGGACTCCTAGCTAACTATGGCTACACCTTC. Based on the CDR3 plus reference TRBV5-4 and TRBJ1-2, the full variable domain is ETGVTQSPTHLIKTRGQQVTLRCSSQSGHNTVSWYQQALGQGPQFIFQYYREEENGRGNFPPRFSGLQFPNYSSELNVNALELDDSALYLCASSSGLLANYGYTFGSGTRLTVV.

CDR3 sequence (DNA): TGTGCCAGCAGTGCTACGACTAGCGGGAGAGCTGAGCAGTTCTTC. Translating it yields CASSATTSGRAEQFF. The V and J genes are TRBV2 and TRBJ2-1; 12 nucleotides match TRBD2. V trimming: 4 bases; J trimming: 9 bases; junction bases outside the gene matches: 7. This CDR3 region has 15 residues. Germline V lookup: CDR1 SNHLY, CDR2 FYNNEI.